These T cell receptor beta chains were read from a single sample in a study of spatial heterogeneity in lung cancer. In TCRdb, the 5' RACE reads were re-called with MiXCR into one record per CDR3 protein. The data contain 60,000 to 90,000 distinct CDR3 sequences, 7.5% to 9.5% of them singletons. The material was PBMCs, obtained at surgery. Receptors were obtained from a male donor with early-stage non-small cell lung cancer. Each CDR3 is given with its conserved first and last residue. Size tells how often a clone was seen (once, few, many) or the class of an expanded clone, and some rows leave it out.

V gene	J gene	clone size	CDR3 protein
TRBV5-1	TRBJ2-3	many	CASSLAGVAGHTDTQYF
TRBV12-3/TRBV12-4	TRBJ2-3	NA	CASSSTGGRYTQYF
TRBV14	TRBJ2-1	once	CASSQARDTLLTRNEQFF
TRBV10-1	TRBJ2-1	many	CASSDPQTSGRTYNEQFF
TRBV11-2	TRBJ2-7	many	CASSFRPGELVYEQYF
TRBV20-1	TRBJ2-3	NA	CSARRDYTDTQYF
TRBV5-1	TRBJ1-2	many	CASSLLGQGAGYTF
TRBV20-1	TRBJ2-2	NA	CSATGGADTGELFF
TRBV24-1	TRBJ1-2	many	CATSEGSYGYTF
TRBV11-2	TRBJ2-1	NA	CASSQDPNNEQFF
TRBV29-1	TRBJ1-1	NA	CSETGPSFEAFF
TRBV10-3	TRBJ2-6	NA	CAISESLPASSGANVLTF
TRBV15	TRBJ2-1	few	CATRASGRNEQFF
TRBV27	TRBJ2-7	many	CASSRTSGSYEQYF
TRBV6-6	TRBJ1-3	NA	CASSEDANTIYF
TRBV27	TRBJ1-1	few	CASSPRRGNTEAFF
TRBV5-1	TRBJ2-7	few	CASSLGQGPILNYEQYF
TRBV7-7	TRBJ2-5	NA	CASSLGDGETQYF
TRBV4-2	TRBJ1-2	many	CASSQDFSAGRYGYTF
TRBV5-4	TRBJ2-4	NA	CASSSQGGAKNIQYF
TRBV20-1	TRBJ2-5	NA	CSARAGIAGGYQETQYF
TRBV9	TRBJ2-2	few	CASSGQGLALTGELFF
TRBV19	TRBJ1-2	NA	CASSIGGGMDNYGYTF
TRBV20-1	TRBJ2-1	few	CSARFVNEQFF
TRBV27	TRBJ2-3	NA	CASRPGPLRTDTQYF
TRBV5-1	TRBJ1-2	few	CASRLPGQVNGYTF
TRBV5-5	TRBJ1-1	many	CASSQTLRDTEAFF
TRBV20-1	TRBJ1-1	many	CSASIGNTEAFF
TRBV28	TRBJ2-5	few	CASTSEETQYF
TRBV15	TRBJ2-3	NA	CATSRGPLLSTDTQYF
TRBV12-3/TRBV12-4	TRBJ2-2	many	CASSPPGELFF
TRBV2	TRBJ2-1	many	CASSSRQRVGNEQFF
TRBV12-3/TRBV12-4	TRBJ1-5	many	CASSLAGYNQPQHF
TRBV9	TRBJ2-7	NA	CASSPAIGAYEQYF
TRBV30	TRBJ1-5	NA	CAWGPGGGQPQHF
TRBV6-5	TRBJ2-7	few	CASSYSSTAYEQYF
TRBV4-1	TRBJ2-7	many	CASSQDMARDEQYF
TRBV3-1	TRBJ2-6	many	CASSLSLSPSGANVLTF
TRBV20-1	TRBJ2-7	many	CSALPGHYEQYF
TRBV5-1	TRBJ2-5	many	CASSFQTGEGAQYF
TRBV6-2/TRBV6-3	TRBJ1-2	NA	CASSPGGTGKDGYTF
TRBV3-1	TRBJ1-6	many	CASSYRDRDSPLHF
TRBV10-3	TRBJ1-2	NA	CAIIQGPNYGYTF
TRBV2	TRBJ2-7	NA	CASTSWDYEQYF
TRBV27	TRBJ1-1	few	CASNDLQGSHTEAFF
TRBV29-1	TRBJ2-7	NA	CSVEGQGKNEQYF
TRBV7-9	TRBJ1-1	NA	CASSIPPGGLDTEAFF
TRBV19	TRBJ2-5	NA	CATWDRGRETQYF
TRBV20-1	TRBJ2-3	many	CSARYSGTTDTQYF